The 21 T cell receptor beta chains below all came from one sample that was sequenced in a study of OX40 agonist ivuxolimab in advanced cancers. Preparation of the library involved the immunoSEQ multiplex PCR assay. TCRdb stores this immuneACCESS table with in-frame sequences only. Part of the clones is absent; in the studies checked, under half of the shortfall reflects unresolved V genes, and no reason is known for the rest. This sample has around 35,000 clones in its table, and about four fifths of those were observed once. The leading ten clones occupy 9.5% to 15% of the sample. The material sequenced was CD4+ or CD8+ T cells sorted from blood, taken in a trial of the OX40 agonist ivuxolimab. These receptors all stem from an adult with an advanced solid tumor such as melanoma, head and neck, liver or kidney cancer.

The genes are TRBV7-6 and TRBJ2-7, with D tentatively TRBD2 (7 bases). The CDR3 covers 14 residues. V was trimmed by 3 bases and J by 4 bases, leaving 13 bases between them. Germline V gene sequence: CDR1 SGHVS, CDR2 FNYEAQ. CDR3 region: CASSLGGLRYEQYF. The DNA of the CDR3 is TGTGCCAGCAGCTTGGGGGGGCTCAGGTACGAGCAGTACTTC.

The chain has TRBV15 and TRBJ1-1; a weak D match, TRBD1 (5 bases). The germline V and J ends were trimmed by 5 bases and 3 bases, with 16 bases remaining between them. The CDR3 is made up of 15 amino acids. In germline, CDR1 is LNHNV, CDR2 YYDKDF (reference sequence). For the CDR3, the DNA is TGTGCCACCAGCGCGGGGGGGGTTGGTGACACTGAAGCTTTCTTT. This gives the protein CATSAGGVGDTEAFF.

By frequency in the sample, this clone is large (0.1 to 1%). The chain links TRBV30 to TRBJ1-1; D possibly corresponds to TRBD1 (5 bases). Germline-derived CDR1 and CDR2 are GTSNPN and SVGIG (reference sequence). This CDR3 has 13 residues. Trimming removed 3 bases from V and 3 bases from J, with 11 bases in between. The CDR3 sequence: CAWRVKGHTEAFF. DNA of the CDR3: TGTGCCTGGAGGGTAAAGGGACACACTGAAGCTTTCTTT.

V gene TRBV11-2 combines with J gene TRBJ2-1; 16 positions agree with TRBD2. The J segment lost 7 bases and the V segment lost 1 base, leaving 4 bases of the junction unmatched. Germline V gives CDR1 SGHAT, CDR2 FQNNGV. CDR3 length equals 17 residues. CDR3 amino acids: CASSLGSGLAGGNEQFF. The CDR3 DNA follows: TGTGCCAGCAGCTTAGGTTCGGGACTAGCGGGAGGGAATGAGCAGTTCTTC.

The chain combines TRBV2 with TRBJ2-5; 10 bases line up with TRBD1. The CDR3 loop spans 14 amino acids. The V segment lost 4 bases and the J segment 5 bases; nucleotides outside the gene matches: 4. Germline V gives CDR1 SNHLY, CDR2 FYNNEI. The CDR3 region is CASSVGGQGETQYF. The CDR3 DNA is TGTGCCAGCAGTGTAGGGGGACAGGGGGAGACCCAGTACTTC.

In its sample, this clone was seen once. The chain's CDR3 is CASSILDRSGDSNQPQHF. The CDR3 DNA sequence: TGTGCCAGTAGTATATTGGATAGGTCAGGGGACAGCAATCAGCCCCAGCATTTT. The rearrangement joins TRBV19 to TRBJ1-5; weak D call: TRBD1 (6 bases). Between the trimmed V and J ends, which lost 2 bases and 1 base, there was a span of 18 bases. The CDR3 has 18 amino acids. Looked up from germline, CDR1 is LNHDA and CDR2 is SQIVND (reference sequence).

This sequence joins TRBV7-9 and TRBJ2-7; perhaps TRBD1 as D (6 bases). The germline V gene has CDR1 SEHNR and CDR2 FQNEAQ (reference sequence). The CDR3 runs to 13 residues. Deletions cut 0 bases from V and 5 bases from J, with 8 bases between. CDR3 region: CASSLAQGHEQYF. The CDR3 DNA reads TGTGCCAGCAGCTTAGCCCAGGGGCACGAGCAGTACTTC. Drawing the rest from reference TRBV7-9 and TRBJ2-7, the complete variable domain is DTGVSQNPRHKITKRGQNVTFRCDPISEHNRLYWYRQTLGQGPEFLTYFQNEAQLEKSRLLSDRFSAERPKGSFSTLEIQRTEQGDSAMYLCASSLAQGHEQYFGPGTRLTVT.

The chain employs TRBV9 and TRBJ2-2; D is uncertain. Germline V gene data show CDR1 as SGDLS and CDR2 as YYNGEE. This CDR3 region has 13 residues. Trimming took off 0 bases at V and 6 bases at J, with 6 bases between the two ends. The CDR3 loop is CASSVVPAGELFF. DNA of the CDR3: TGTGCCAGCAGCGTAGTCCCCGCCGGGGAGCTGTTTTTT.

V is TRBV5-6 and J is TRBJ1-1; TRBD1 is a possible D gene (5 bases). This CDR3 comprises 14 residues. Between the trimmed V and J ends, which lost 2 bases and 5 bases, there was a span of 13 bases. Germline V gene sequence: CDR1 SGHDT, CDR2 YYEEEE. The CDR3 DNA follows: TGTGCCAGCAGCTTCTGGGGGGGAGATACTGAAGCTTTCTTT. Its translation is CASSFWGGDTEAFF. The full variable domain, rest sourced from reference TRBV5-6 and TRBJ1-1, is DAGVTQSPTHLIKTRGQQVTLRCSPKSGHDTVSWYQQALGQGPQFIFQYYEEEERQRGNFPDRFSGHQFPNYSSELNVNALLLGDSALYLCASSFWGGDTEAFFGQGTRLTVV.

This clone was seen a few times. The chain is built from TRBV15 and TRBJ1-4; D is ambiguous. CDR1 LNHNV and CDR2 YYDKDF come from the germline V gene (reference sequence). This CDR3 is built from 9 residues. The ends were cut back, 8 bases at V and 8 bases at J, with 3 bases in the middle. The CDR3 DNA follows: TGTGCCACCGAAGAAAAACTGTTTTTT. Translating gives CATEEKLFF.

This clone was counted a few times. Other DNA sequences in the same sample also yield this CDR3. The rearrangement links TRBV4-2 to TRBJ2-6; a weak D match, TRBD2 (5 bases). Germline-derived CDR1 and CDR2 are LGHNA and YNFKEQ. There are 18 residues in the CDR3. V was shortened by 3 bases and J by 0 bases, with 15 bases between the two germline ends. CDR3 protein: CASSQARGGSSGANVLTF. The CDR3 bases are TGTGCCAGCAGCCAGGCCCGGGGTGGAAGCTCTGGGGCCAACGTCCTGACTTTC.

The table lists this clone with a few counts. The chain carries TRBV18 and TRBJ1-2, with D possibly being TRBD1 (5 bases). Trimming stripped 0 bases from V and 4 bases from J, with 12 bases between. This CDR3 is built from 15 residues. Germline values: CDR1 KGHSH, CDR2 LQKENI. In nucleotides, the CDR3 is TGTGCCAGCTCACCACCGGGCAGGGAGGCCTATGGCTACACCTTC. Translating gives CASSPPGREAYGYTF.

This clone showed up just a few times. This chain connects TRBV2 to TRBJ2-1; tentatively, D is TRBD2 (6 bases). CDR1 and CDR2 (germline): SNHLY, FYNNEI. CDR3 length: 14 amino acids. The V end was cut by 6 bases, the J end by 4 bases, with 13 bases between. The CDR3 coding sequence is TGTGCCAGCAGACCGGCGGGAAGGTACAATGAGCAGTTCTTC. It is translated as CASRPAGRYNEQFF.

V and J are TRBV18 and TRBJ1-5; no clear D gene. This CDR3 has 12 residues. V dropped 4 bases and J dropped 4 bases, with 5 bases sitting between them. Germline CDR1 and CDR2: KGHSH and LQKENI. As DNA, the CDR3 is TGTGCCAGCTCACTTTCGAATCAGCCCCAGCATTTT. Protein: CASSLSNQPQHF.

The genes are TRBV5-1 and TRBJ2-2; 7 bases fit TRBD1. V was clipped by 8 bases and J by 7 bases; unmatched bases: 14. The V gene's germline CDR1 is SGHRS and CDR2 YFSETQ. The CDR3 spans 15 residues. The DNA for the CDR3 is TGCGCCAGTTCACCCTCACAGGGGTTTGACGGGGAGCTGTTTTTT. Its protein is CASSPSQGFDGELFF.

The CDR3 here is CASSSSPGELFF. The CDR3 nucleotides read TGTGCCAGCAGCTCTTCCCCCGGGGAGCTGTTTTTT. This chain links TRBV7-3 with TRBJ2-2, with D unclear. V gave up 4 bases and J gave up 6 bases, with 6 bases separating them. This CDR3 has 12 residues. The germline CDR1 and CDR2 sequences are SGHTA and FQGTGA.

This clone was seen a few times. The chain recombines TRBV7-9 with TRBJ2-1; D ambiguous. The V end lost 6 bases, the J end lost 5 bases, and 17 bases lay between the germline ends. The germline CDR1 and CDR2 sequences are SEHNR and FQNEAQ (reference sequence). The CDR3 consists of 15 residues. Here the CDR3 reads CASRDRKQSNNEQFF. In nucleotides, the CDR3 is TGTGCCAGCAGGGACCGAAAACAGAGCAACAATGAGCAGTTCTTC.

The rearrangement joins TRBV5-4 to TRBJ2-2, with TRBD2 as a possible D gene (5 bases). V was shortened by 4 bases and J by 1 base, with 5 bases between the two germline ends. CDR3 length equals 13 residues. Germline V gives CDR1 SGHNT, CDR2 YYREEE (reference sequence). The CDR3: CASSEGNTGELFF. The CDR3 nucleotides read TGTGCCAGCAGCGAGGGGAACACCGGGGAGCTGTTTTTT.

This chain joins TRBV6-6 and TRBJ1-2; possibly TRBD1 for D (5 bases). Germline V lookup: CDR1 MNHNY, CDR2 SVGAGI (reference sequence). CDR3 size: 15 residues. Trimming removed 6 bases at V and 8 bases at J, with 22 bases between. The CDR3: CASSPEGSSKKGYTF. The CDR3 DNA reads as TGTGCCAGCAGCCCAGAGGGGTCCTCCAAAAAGGGCTACACCTTC.

This chain joins TRBV6-6 and TRBJ2-7, with 9 bases aligning to TRBD1. CDR1 and CDR2 from the germline V gene are MNHNY and SVGAGI (reference sequence). The V gene end was trimmed by 4 bases and the J gene end by 4 bases; junction bases not matched to a gene: 11. The CDR3 runs to 16 residues. In nucleotides, the CDR3 is TGTGCCAGCAGTTCCCGGGGACAGGGAATGGGGTACGAGCAGTACTTC. It translates to CASSSRGQGMGYEQYF.

The chain has TRBV4-2 and TRBJ2-7; D is perhaps TRBD1 or TRBD2 (6 bases each). The CDR3 sequence is 17 residues long. V was cut by 3 bases and J by 1 base, with 19 bases left in between. Germline V gene data show CDR1 as LGHNA and CDR2 as YNFKEQ. In DNA, the CDR3 is TGTGCCAGCAGCCAGGGACTTAGGACAGAAGTTTCCTACGAGCAGTACTTC. Translation gives CASSQGLRTEVSYEQYF.